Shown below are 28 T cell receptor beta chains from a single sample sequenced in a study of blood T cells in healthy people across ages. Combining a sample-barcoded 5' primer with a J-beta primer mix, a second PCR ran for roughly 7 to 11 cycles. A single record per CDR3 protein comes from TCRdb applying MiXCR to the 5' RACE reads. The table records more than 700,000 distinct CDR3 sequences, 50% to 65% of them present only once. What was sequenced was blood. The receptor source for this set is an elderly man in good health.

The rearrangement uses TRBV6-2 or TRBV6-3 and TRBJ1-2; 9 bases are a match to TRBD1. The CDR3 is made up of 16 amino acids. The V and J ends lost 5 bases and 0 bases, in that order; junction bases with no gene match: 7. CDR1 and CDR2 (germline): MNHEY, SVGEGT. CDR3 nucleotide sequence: TGTGCCAGCAGTCCGTCCAACAGGGGGCCTAACTATGGCTACACCTTC. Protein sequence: CASSPSNRGPNYGYTF.

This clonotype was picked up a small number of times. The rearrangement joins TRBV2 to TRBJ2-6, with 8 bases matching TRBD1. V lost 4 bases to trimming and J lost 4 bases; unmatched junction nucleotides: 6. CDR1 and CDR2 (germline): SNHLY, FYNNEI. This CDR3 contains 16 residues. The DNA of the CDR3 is TGTGCCAGCAGTGGTAACAGGGGGACAGGGGCCAACGTCCTGACTTTC. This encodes CASSGNRGTGANVLTF.

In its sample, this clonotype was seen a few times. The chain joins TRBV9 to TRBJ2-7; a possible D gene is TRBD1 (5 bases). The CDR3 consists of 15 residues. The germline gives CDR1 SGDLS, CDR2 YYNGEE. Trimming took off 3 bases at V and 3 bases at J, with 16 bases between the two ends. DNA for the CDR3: TGTGCCAGCAGCGCCACAGGAACTCGCCGCTACGAGCAGTACTTC. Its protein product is CASSATGTRRYEQYF.

The CDR3 reads CAAQGEDEQYF. The CDR3 nucleotides read TGTGCCGCACAGGGGGAGGACGAGCAGTACTTC. The rearrangement links TRBV10-3 to TRBJ2-7, with 8 nucleotides matching TRBD1. The V gene's germline CDR1 is ENHRY and CDR2 SYGVKD. V was pared by 11 bases and J by 5 bases, with 5 bases of the junction left unmatched. This CDR3 has 11 residues.

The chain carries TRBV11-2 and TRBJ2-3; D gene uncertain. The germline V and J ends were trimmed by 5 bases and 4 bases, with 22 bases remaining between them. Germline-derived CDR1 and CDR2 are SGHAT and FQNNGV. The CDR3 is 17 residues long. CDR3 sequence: CASSALLGGPQADTQYF. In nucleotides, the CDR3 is TGTGCCAGCAGCGCTTTATTGGGTGGGCCGCAGGCAGATACGCAGTATTTT. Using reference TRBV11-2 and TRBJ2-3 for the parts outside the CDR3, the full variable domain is EAGVAQSPRYKIIEKRQSVAFWCNPISGHATLYWYQQILGQGPKLLIQFQNNGVVDDSQLPKDRFSAERLKGVDSTLKIQPAKLEDSAVYLCASSALLGGPQADTQYFGPGTRLTVL.

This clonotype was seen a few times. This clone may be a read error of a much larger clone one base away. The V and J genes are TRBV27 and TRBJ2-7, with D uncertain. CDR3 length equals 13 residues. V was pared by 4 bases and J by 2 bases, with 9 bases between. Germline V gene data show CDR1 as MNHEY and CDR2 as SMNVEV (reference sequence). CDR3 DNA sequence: TGTGCCAGCAGTTGGAGAGATACCTACGAGCAGTACTTC. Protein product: CASSWRDTYEQYF.

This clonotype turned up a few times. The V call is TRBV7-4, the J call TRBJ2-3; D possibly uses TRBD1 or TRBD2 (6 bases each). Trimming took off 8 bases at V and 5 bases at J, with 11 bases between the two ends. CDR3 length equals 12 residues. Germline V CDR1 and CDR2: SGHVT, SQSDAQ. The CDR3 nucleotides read TGTGCCAGCGCGAGGGGGGAAGATACGCAGTATTTT. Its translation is CASARGEDTQYF.

The CDR3 spells CASSERGSTDTQYF. CDR3 DNA sequence: TGTGCCAGCAGTGAGCGGGGATCCACAGATACGCAGTATTTT. The chain carries TRBV25-1 and TRBJ2-3, with D perhaps matching TRBD2 (6 bases). This CDR3 is built from 14 residues. Germline CDR1 MGHDK, CDR2 SYGVNS. The germline V and J ends were trimmed by 3 bases and 2 bases, with 9 bases remaining between them.

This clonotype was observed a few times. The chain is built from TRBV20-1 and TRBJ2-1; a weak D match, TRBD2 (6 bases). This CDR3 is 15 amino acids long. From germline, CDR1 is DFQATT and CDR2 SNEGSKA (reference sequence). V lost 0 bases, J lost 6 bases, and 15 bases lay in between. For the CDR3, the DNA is TGCAGTGCTAGAGAGTCGGGACTCGTCTTCAATGAGCAGTTCTTC. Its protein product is CSARESGLVFNEQFF.

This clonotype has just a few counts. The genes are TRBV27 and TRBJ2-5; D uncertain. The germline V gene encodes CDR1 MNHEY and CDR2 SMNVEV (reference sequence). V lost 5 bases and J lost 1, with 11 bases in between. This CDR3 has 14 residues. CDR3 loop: CASSRNPSQETQYF. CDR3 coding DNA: TGTGCCAGCAGTCGTAACCCCTCCCAAGAGACCCAGTACTTC.

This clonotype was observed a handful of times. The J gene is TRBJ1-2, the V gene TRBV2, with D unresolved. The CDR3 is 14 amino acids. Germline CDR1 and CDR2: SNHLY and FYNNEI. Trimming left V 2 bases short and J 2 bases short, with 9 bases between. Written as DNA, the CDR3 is TGTGCCAGCAGTGAATCGTCCCAGAACTATGGCTACACCTTC. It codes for CASSESSQNYGYTF.

The CDR3 here is CASSQVAGGHSNQPQHF. CDR3 sequence (DNA): TGCGCCAGCAGCCAAGTCGCCGGGGGGCATAGCAATCAGCCCCAGCATTTT. The chain recombines TRBV4-1 with TRBJ1-5; the D gene is possibly TRBD1 (6 bases). V lost 1 base to trimming and J lost 0 bases, with 13 bases between them. Per the germline V gene, CDR1 is MGHRA and CDR2 is YSYEKL. The CDR3 has 17 amino acids.

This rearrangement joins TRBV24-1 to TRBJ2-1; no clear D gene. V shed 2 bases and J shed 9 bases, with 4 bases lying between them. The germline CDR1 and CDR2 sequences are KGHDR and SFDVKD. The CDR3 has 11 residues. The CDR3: CATSDYGEQFF. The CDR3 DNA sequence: TGTGCCACCAGTGATTACGGTGAGCAGTTCTTC.

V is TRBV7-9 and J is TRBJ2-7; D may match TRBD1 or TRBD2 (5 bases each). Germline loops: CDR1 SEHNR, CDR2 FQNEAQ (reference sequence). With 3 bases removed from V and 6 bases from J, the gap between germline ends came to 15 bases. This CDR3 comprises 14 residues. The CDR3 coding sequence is TGTGCCAGCAGCTTTCCCAGGGAGCAAGGCGAGCAGTACTTC. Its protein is CASSFPREQGEQYF.

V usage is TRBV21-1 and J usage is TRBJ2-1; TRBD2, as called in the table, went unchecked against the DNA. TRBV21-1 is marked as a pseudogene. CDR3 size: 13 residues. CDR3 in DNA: TGTGTCATCACCGGGACTAGCCCTAATGAGCAGTTCTTC. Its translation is CVITGTSPNEQFF.

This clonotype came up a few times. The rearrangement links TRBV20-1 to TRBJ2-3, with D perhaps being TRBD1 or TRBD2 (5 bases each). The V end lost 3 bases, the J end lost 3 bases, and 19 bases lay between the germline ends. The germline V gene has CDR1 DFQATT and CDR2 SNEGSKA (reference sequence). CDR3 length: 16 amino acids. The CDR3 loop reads CSASETRDVWTDTQYF. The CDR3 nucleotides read TGCAGTGCTAGTGAGACCCGGGACGTATGGACAGATACGCAGTATTTT.

The CDR3 sequence: CASRSGTGEEKLFF. As DNA, the CDR3 is TGTGCCAGCAGATCCGGGACAGGGGAGGAAAAACTGTTTTTT. The chain couples TRBV7-9 to TRBJ1-4, with 10 bases identical to TRBD1. V dropped 6 bases and J dropped 8; count of bases not matched to a gene: 6. CDR1 is SEHNR, CDR2 FQNEAQ, per germline (reference sequence). The CDR3 runs 14 residues.

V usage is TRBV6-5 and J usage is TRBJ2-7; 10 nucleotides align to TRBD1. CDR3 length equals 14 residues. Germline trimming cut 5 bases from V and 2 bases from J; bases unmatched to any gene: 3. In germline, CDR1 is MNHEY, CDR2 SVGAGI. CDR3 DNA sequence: TGTGCCAGCAGTGGGGGACAGGGGCCCTACGAGCAGTACTTC. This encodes CASSGGQGPYEQYF.

The CDR3 nucleotides are TGTGCCAGCAGCTTAACTAGCACTCTCAGGAGCACAGATACGCAGTATTTT. It codes for CASSLTSTLRSTDTQYF. The J gene is TRBJ2-3, the V gene TRBV7-2, with D maybe TRBD2 (6 bases). Germline V gives CDR1 SGHTA, CDR2 FQGNSA. V was clipped by 2 bases and J by 0 bases, with 15 bases between them. CDR3 size: 17 residues.

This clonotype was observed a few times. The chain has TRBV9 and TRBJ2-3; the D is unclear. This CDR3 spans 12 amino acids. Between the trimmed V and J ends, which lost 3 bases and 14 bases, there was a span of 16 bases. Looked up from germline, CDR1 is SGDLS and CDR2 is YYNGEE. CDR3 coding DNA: TGTGCCAGCAGCGCCCAAGTGGGATACGCGTATTTT. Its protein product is CASSAQVGYAYF.

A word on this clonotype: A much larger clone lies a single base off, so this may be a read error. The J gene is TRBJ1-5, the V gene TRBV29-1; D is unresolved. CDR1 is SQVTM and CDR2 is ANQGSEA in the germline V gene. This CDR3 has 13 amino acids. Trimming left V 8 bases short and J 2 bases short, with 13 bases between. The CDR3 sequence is CSSPRLCNQPQHF. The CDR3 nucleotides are TGCAGCTCGCCCAGGCTTTGCAATCAGCCCCAGCATTTT.

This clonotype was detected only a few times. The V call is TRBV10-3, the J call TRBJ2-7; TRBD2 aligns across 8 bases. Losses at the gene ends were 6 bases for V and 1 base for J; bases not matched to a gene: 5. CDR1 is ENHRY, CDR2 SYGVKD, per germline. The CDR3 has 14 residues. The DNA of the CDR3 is TGTGCCATCAGCCATGAGCGGGGGTCCTACGAGCAGTACTTC. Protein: CAISHERGSYEQYF.

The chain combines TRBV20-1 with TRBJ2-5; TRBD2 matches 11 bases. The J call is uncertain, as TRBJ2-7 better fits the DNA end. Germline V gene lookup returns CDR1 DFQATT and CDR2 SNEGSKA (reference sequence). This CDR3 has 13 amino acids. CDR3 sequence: CSAPSGRTYEQYF. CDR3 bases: TGCAGTGCGCCTAGCGGGAGGACCTACGAGCAGTACTTC.

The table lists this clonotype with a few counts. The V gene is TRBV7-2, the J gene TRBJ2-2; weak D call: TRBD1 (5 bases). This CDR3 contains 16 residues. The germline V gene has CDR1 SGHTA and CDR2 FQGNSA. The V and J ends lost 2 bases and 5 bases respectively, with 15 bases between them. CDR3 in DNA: TGTGCCAGCAGCTTACGGGCAGGGATAAAAACCGGGGAGCTGTTTTTT. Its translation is CASSLRAGIKTGELFF.

The CDR3 sequence is CASSEGTFNEQFF. For the CDR3, the DNA is TGTGCCAGCAGTGAGGGGACTTTCAATGAGCAGTTCTTC. The chain is built from TRBV2 and TRBJ2-1, with D possibly being TRBD2 (6 bases). Trimming stripped 3 bases from V and 6 bases from J, with 9 bases between. There are 13 residues in the CDR3. Germline-derived CDR1 and CDR2 are SNHLY and FYNNEI.

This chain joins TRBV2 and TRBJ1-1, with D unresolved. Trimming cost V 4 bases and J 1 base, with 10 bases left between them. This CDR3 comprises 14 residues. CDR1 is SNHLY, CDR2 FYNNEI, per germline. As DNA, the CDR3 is TGTGCCAGCAGTGTGGGCAGGACGAACACTGAAGCTTTCTTT. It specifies CASSVGRTNTEAFF. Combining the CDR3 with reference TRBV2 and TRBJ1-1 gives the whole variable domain EPEVTQTPSHQVTQMGQEVILRCVPISNHLYFYWYRQILGQKVEFLVSFYNNEISEKSEIFDDQFSVERPDGSNFTLKIRSTKLEDSAMYFCASSVGRTNTEAFFGQGTRLTVV.

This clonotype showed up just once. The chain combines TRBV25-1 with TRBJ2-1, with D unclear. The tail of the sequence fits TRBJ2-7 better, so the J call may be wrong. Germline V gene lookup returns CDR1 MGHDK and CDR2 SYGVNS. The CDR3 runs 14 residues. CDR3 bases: TGTGCCAGCAGTGTAGGAGTCCCCTACAATGAGCAGTACTTC. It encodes CASSVGVPYNEQYF.

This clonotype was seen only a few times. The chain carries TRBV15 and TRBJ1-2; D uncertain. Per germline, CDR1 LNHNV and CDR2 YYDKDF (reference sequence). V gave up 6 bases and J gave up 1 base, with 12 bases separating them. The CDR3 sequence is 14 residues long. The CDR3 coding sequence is TGTGCCACCAGGCGCGCGGGGTTTAACTATGGCTACACCTTC. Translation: CATRRAGFNYGYTF.